Shown below are 26 T cell receptor beta chains from a single sample sequenced in a study of blood T cell repertoires in COVID-19. Profiled with immunoSEQ multiplex PCR; TCRdb holds only in-frame clones, not every one. The sample has more than 250,000 clones, 70% to 90% seen once; the top ten hold about 4.3%. Sequences were obtained from peripheral blood. The source of these receptors is a man aged 60-69 years who had recovered from COVID-19.

The chain carries TRBV7-9 and TRBJ1-4; D possibly corresponds to TRBD1 (6 bases). In germline, CDR1 is SEHNR, CDR2 FQNEAQ (reference sequence). V gave up 3 bases and J gave up 4 bases, with 9 bases separating them. The CDR3 has 14 amino acids. The CDR3 here is CASSFGDINEKLFF. CDR3 DNA: TGTGCCAGCAGCTTTGGGGACATTAATGAAAAACTGTTTTTT.

This chain joins TRBV7-9 and TRBJ1-2; 8 nucleotides agree with TRBD1. V shed 1 base and J 10 bases; nucleotides not matched to a gene: 2. The CDR3 consists of 12 residues. Germline V gene data show CDR1 as SEHNR and CDR2 as FQNEAQ (reference sequence). Written as DNA, the CDR3 is TGTGCCAGCAGCTTAGTACAGGGGGACTACACCTTC. It translates to CASSLVQGDYTF.

This chain links TRBV12-3 or TRBV12-4 with TRBJ1-3; D gene ambiguous. V shed 5 bases and J shed 2 bases, with 4 bases lying between them. CDR3 length: 12 residues. Here the CDR3 DNA reads TGTGCCAGCAGTCAAACTGGAAACACCATATATTTT. As protein: CASSQTGNTIYF.

The rearrangement uses TRBV7-6 and TRBJ2-1; 10 bases are shared with TRBD2. Germline V lookup: CDR1 SGHVS, CDR2 FNYEAQ. V lost 5 bases to trimming and J lost 7 bases; unmatched junction nucleotides: 11. The CDR3 loop spans 16 amino acids. The CDR3 DNA reads TGTGCCAGCAGCGGGTCTAGCGGGAGAGTTTTAAATGAGCAGTTCTTC. This encodes CASSGSSGRVLNEQFF.

This sequence joins TRBV7-2 and TRBJ2-7, with 9 bases fitting TRBD1. V trimming: 5 bases; J trimming: 3 bases; junction bases outside the gene matches: 8. The CDR3 contains 15 residues. Germline assignment: CDR1 SGHTA and CDR2 FQGNSA. The CDR3 loop reads CASSPGPGQGYEQYF. CDR3 sequence (DNA): TGTGCCAGCAGCCCTGGACCGGGACAGGGCTACGAGCAGTACTTC.

V gene TRBV27 combines with J gene TRBJ1-2; D is possibly TRBD1 (6 bases). V lost 2 bases and J 2 bases, leaving 9 bases between the germline ends. Germline V gene lookup returns CDR1 MNHEY and CDR2 SMNVEV (reference sequence). The CDR3 is 14 amino acids. As DNA, the CDR3 is TGTGCCAGCAGTTTAGGGGGCAGAAACTATGGCTACACCTTC. It translates to CASSLGGRNYGYTF.

This clone was counted a few times. The chain recombines TRBV5-6 with TRBJ2-7, with D tentatively TRBD2 (6 bases). The CDR3 has 13 residues. V dropped 0 bases and J dropped 3 bases, with 7 bases sitting between them. Germline CDR1 is SGHDT and CDR2 is YYEEEE. DNA of the CDR3: TGTGCCAGCAGCTTGGGGACTAACTACGAGCAGTACTTC. This encodes CASSLGTNYEQYF.

The chain couples TRBV7-9 to TRBJ1-1, with 7 bases that match TRBD1. This CDR3 contains 14 residues. V lost 1 base and J lost 8; bases outside the gene matches: 7. CDR1 is SEHNR, CDR2 FQNEAQ, per germline (reference sequence). DNA for the CDR3: TGTGCCAGCAGCTTAGGGCAGGGGGTAAGAGAAGCTTTCTTT. Its protein is CASSLGQGVREAFF.

This clone was counted only a few times. The V gene is TRBV18, the J gene TRBJ1-5, with D perhaps TRBD1 (6 bases). The CDR3 sequence is 16 residues long. Between the trimmed V and J ends, which lost 2 bases and 6 bases, there was a span of 17 bases. CDR1 and CDR2 from the germline V gene are KGHSH and LQKENI. The CDR3 spells CASSPSTQGIGQPQHF. DNA of the CDR3: TGTGCCAGCTCACCATCGACACAGGGAATCGGTCAGCCCCAGCATTTT. Full variable domain (outside the CDR3, taken from reference TRBV18 and TRBJ1-5): NAGVMQNPRHLVRRRGQEARLRCSPMKGHSHVYWYRQLPEEGLKFMVYLQKENIIDESGMPKERFSAEFPKEGPSILRIQQVVRGDSAAYFCASSPSTQGIGQPQHFGDGTRLSIL.

V is TRBV6-2 or TRBV6-3 and J is TRBJ2-7, with D unresolved. Germline values: CDR1 MNHEY, CDR2 SVGEGT. The CDR3 length is 13 residues. Trimming shortened V by 2 bases and J by 6 bases, and 11 bases separated the two germline ends. The CDR3 loop reads CASSYALSFEQYF. CDR3 in DNA: TGTGCCAGCAGTTACGCCCTATCATTCGAGCAGTACTTC.

J is TRBJ1-2 and V is TRBV29-1; D perhaps matches TRBD1 (5 bases). CDR1 and CDR2 (germline): SQVTM, ANQGSEA. Trimming shortened V by 3 bases and J by 3 bases, and 8 bases separated the two germline ends. This CDR3 has 12 residues. CDR3 sequence (DNA): TGCAGCGTTGACAGGGAAGACTATGGCTACACCTTC. This sequence encodes CSVDREDYGYTF.

The chain couples TRBV3-1 (or the pseudogene TRBV3-2) to TRBJ2-3; D possibly corresponds to TRBD2 (6 bases). CDR1 and CDR2 (germline): LGHDT, YNNKEL (reference sequence). CDR3 length: 12 amino acids. The V and J ends lost 2 bases and 15 bases respectively, with 15 bases between them. The CDR3 here is CASSQRLGVSYF. As DNA, the CDR3 is TGTGCCAGCAGCCAACGACTAGGCGTATCTTATTTT.

The CDR3 sequence: CASGPAGGSKNIQYF. Written as DNA, the CDR3 is TGTGCCAGTGGCCCAGCGGGAGGGTCCAAAAACATTCAGTACTTC. The chain recombines TRBV28 with TRBJ2-4; TRBD2 matches at 10 bases. CDR3 length: 15 residues. Germline V gene sequence: CDR1 MDHEN, CDR2 SYDVKM. After removal of 9 bases from V and 2 bases from J, the junction contained 7 bases not matched to a gene. The full variable domain, completed using reference TRBV28 and TRBJ2-4, is DVKVTQSSRYLVKRTGEKVFLECVQDMDHENMFWYRQDPGLGLRLIYFSYDVKMKEKGDIPEGYSVSREKKERFSLILESASTNQTSMYLCASGPAGGSKNIQYFGAGTRLSVL.

The CDR3 region is CSVARGSGSGELFF. The CDR3 DNA follows: TGCAGCGTTGCCAGGGGCTCAGGGAGCGGGGAGCTGTTTTTT. The rearrangement uses TRBV29-1 and TRBJ2-2, with a weak D call TRBD1 (6 bases). The CDR3 extends over 14 amino acids. V lost 4 bases and J lost 7, with 16 bases in between. CDR1 is SQVTM and CDR2 is ANQGSEA in the germline V gene.

The chain links TRBV5-5 to TRBJ1-2; 8 bases align to TRBD1. The CDR3 contains 15 residues. V gave up 3 bases and J gave up 5 bases; unmatched junction bases: 9. Germline CDR1 and CDR2: SGHKS and YYEKEE (reference sequence). DNA of the CDR3: TGTGCCAGCAGCTCAGACCAGGGGGCTTGGTATGGCTACACCTTC. Protein product: CASSSDQGAWYGYTF.

This clone came up once. The genes are TRBV5-5 and TRBJ2-3; possibly TRBD2 for D (7 bases). The CDR3 is 18 amino acids. The V gene's germline CDR1 is SGHKS and CDR2 YYEKEE (reference sequence). With 1 base removed from V and 2 bases from J, the gap between germline ends came to 20 bases. CDR3 region: CASSLSSIPGGPTDTQYF. The CDR3 DNA sequence: TGTGCCAGCAGCTTGAGCTCGATTCCCGGGGGGCCCACAGATACGCAGTATTTT.

The chain couples TRBV9 to TRBJ1-1; tentative D call: TRBD1 (5 bases). In germline, CDR1 is SGDLS, CDR2 YYNGEE. The germline V and J ends were trimmed by 4 bases and 0 bases, with 13 bases remaining between them. The CDR3 covers 15 residues. The DNA for the CDR3 is TGTGCCAGCAGCTCCACGACAGACATGAACACTGAAGCTTTCTTT. This sequence encodes CASSSTTDMNTEAFF.

This chain uses TRBV5-5 with TRBJ2-7; TRBD2 might be the D (6 bases). The CDR3 is made up of 14 amino acids. CDR1 SGHKS and CDR2 YYEKEE come from the germline V gene (reference sequence). V was clipped by 0 bases and J by 3 bases, with 10 bases between them. The CDR3 coding sequence is TGTGCCAGCAGCTTGGGGGGTAGCGGCTACGAGCAGTACTTC. This encodes CASSLGGSGYEQYF.

The chain recombines TRBV7-9 with TRBJ2-1; TRBD2 matches 10 bases. Germline trimming cut 4 bases from V and 1 base from J; bases unmatched to any gene: 1. From germline, CDR1 is SEHNR and CDR2 FQNEAQ (reference sequence). The CDR3 has 15 residues. The CDR3: CASSSTSGSYNEQFF. The CDR3 DNA reads TGTGCCAGCAGCTCGACTAGCGGGTCCTACAATGAGCAGTTCTTC.

This clone showed up just a few times. The rearrangement uses TRBV7-9 and TRBJ2-5, with 11 bases matching TRBD2. The length of the CDR3 is 15 residues. CDR1 and CDR2 (germline): SEHNR, FQNEAQ (reference sequence). The junction had 8 bases not matched to a gene; V was cut back by 8 bases and J by 3 bases. The CDR3 bases are TGTGCCAGCCGAAATGGACTAGCGGGCAAAGAGACCCAGTACTTC. This gives the protein CASRNGLAGKETQYF.

This clone was seen repeatedly, ten times or more. V and J are TRBV9 and TRBJ1-2; weak D call: TRBD1 (6 bases). Germline V gives CDR1 SGDLS, CDR2 YYNGEE. The CDR3 has 12 amino acids. With 0 bases removed from V and 7 bases from J, the gap between germline ends came to 7 bases. The CDR3 spells CASSVVGAGYTF. CDR3 nucleotides: TGTGCCAGCAGCGTAGTGGGGGCTGGCTACACCTTC.

The genes are TRBV27 and TRBJ2-1; 7 bases are a match to TRBD2. The junction had 6 bases not matched to a gene; V was cut back by 2 bases and J by 8 bases. Germline V gene data show CDR1 as MNHEY and CDR2 as SMNVEV (reference sequence). The CDR3 consists of 14 residues. CDR3 nucleotides: TGTGCCAGCAGTTTACTGCGGGAGAGCGATGAGCAGTTCTTC. Translation gives CASSLLRESDEQFF.

The chain carries TRBV3-1 (or the pseudogene TRBV3-2) and TRBJ2-1, with D maybe TRBD1 (5 bases). The CDR3 length is 20 residues. The V gene's germline CDR1 is LGHDT and CDR2 YNNKEL (reference sequence). V was trimmed by 0 bases and J by 8 bases, leaving 29 bases between them. The CDR3 protein is CASSQDLQGRATLIGDEQFF. In DNA, the CDR3 is TGTGCCAGCAGCCAAGATCTGCAGGGCCGGGCCACCCTAATAGGCGATGAGCAGTTCTTC.

The rearrangement links TRBV5-1 to TRBJ2-5; 8 bases match TRBD2. Germline loops: CDR1 SGHRS, CDR2 YFSETQ. J lost 4 bases, V lost 4 bases, and 12 bases had no gene match. This CDR3 has 16 amino acids. CDR3 loop: CASSAPPGLGGETQYF. In DNA, the CDR3 is TGCGCCAGCAGCGCACCCCCGGGACTAGGAGGAGAGACCCAGTACTTC.

This chain joins TRBV5-1 and TRBJ1-1; no clear D. V dropped 0 bases and J dropped 3 bases, with 12 bases sitting between them. The length of the CDR3 is 15 residues. CDR1 is SGHRS and CDR2 is YFSETQ in the germline V gene. The CDR3 coding sequence is TGCGCCAGCAGCTTGGGTCCCACGAGCGACACTGAAGCTTTCTTT. Its protein product is CASSLGPTSDTEAFF.

This chain uses TRBV10-1 with TRBJ2-3, with 14 bases that match TRBD2. The CDR3 contains 16 residues. The V gene's germline CDR1 is WNHNN and CDR2 SYGVQD (reference sequence). Losses at the gene ends were 6 bases for V and 8 bases for J; bases not matched to a gene: 10. The CDR3 protein is CASSSGTSGSPGTQYF. Here the CDR3 DNA reads TGCGCCAGCAGCTCCGGGACTAGCGGGAGTCCGGGTACGCAGTATTTT.